This TCR beta chain was documented in a study of T cell responses to AZD1222 COVID-19 vaccine. Study as a whole: Pooling of second doses given at about 4 or about 12 weeks was done. Findings of the study overall: Repertoire sampling occurred only after the peak T cell response. It was only a handful of AZD1222 recipients who were seropositive at baseline.

With regard to this clone: Its matching antigen is unknown.

TCRdb's copy holds only in-frame clones and misses some; the assay was immunoSEQ multiplex PCR. The sample shows about 160,000 clones, 80% to 95% of them seen only once. The sequence was collected from an adult in good health. The sequences come from peripheral blood, collected on day 0 of AZD1222 vaccination.

The CDR3 loop is CASSEGGAGRTDTQYF. In nucleotides, the CDR3 is TGTGCCAGCAGTGAGGGCGGGGCGGGCCGCACAGATACGCAGTATTTT. The chain carries TRBV6-1 and TRBJ2-3; maybe TRBD2 (6 bases). There are 16 residues in the CDR3. The germline gives CDR1 MNHNS, CDR2 SASEGT. V lost 3 bases and J 1 base, leaving 14 bases between the germline ends.